This TCR beta chain appears in the sequencing data of a study of blood T cell repertoires in COVID-19. About the research overall: T cells, B-cell-depleted T cells, or PBMCs supplied cDNA or gDNA.

Authors' data handling: How many nucleated cells were present was estimated from reference gene primer amplification. Clones were sequenced by immunoSEQ multiplex PCR, and TCRdb holds only the in-frame ones, with some missing. The V and J calls and clone size are taken from that table; D and trimming were inferred from the DNA. The sample shows roughly 92,000 clones, about 89% of them seen only once. The CDR3 contains 15 residues. Unmatched junction bases numbered 5, after V lost 4 bases and J lost 4 bases. From germline, CDR1 is MNHEY and CDR2 SMNVEV (reference sequence). This sequence originates from a human donor with acute or convalescent COVID-19. The donor label of this sample is uncertain. J is TRBJ2-3 and V is TRBV27, with 10 bases fitting TRBD2. The sample was peripheral blood. The DNA of the CDR3 is TGTGCCAGCAGTTCGGGACTAGCGTGGGCAGATACGCAGTATTTT. This encodes CASSSGLAWADTQYF.